The 13 T cell receptor beta chains listed next were all sequenced from one sample in a study of CD8 T cells in Susac syndrome. With random hexamers, reverse transcription was performed on about 0.45 to 1 ug of RNA. TCRdb fed the immunoSEQ multiplex PCR reads into MiXCR, producing one record per CDR3 protein. This repertoire shows under 200,000 distinct CDR3 sequences, under 95% found once; its top ten account for 0.08%. The sequenced material came from CD4+ T cells from PBMCs. Every receptor here comes from a human donor in good health.

This chain connects TRBV6-5 to TRBJ2-7; a weak D match, TRBD1 (5 bases). Germline values: CDR1 MNHEY, CDR2 SVGAGI. CDR3 size: 15 residues. V lost 0 bases and J lost 0, with 9 bases in between. The CDR3 bases are TGTGCCAGCAGTTACTCGACAGTAAGCTCCTACGAGCAGTACTTC. As protein: CASSYSTVSSYEQYF.

CDR3 bases: TGTGCCAGCAGCCCAAACAGGGGGCAAGGCGGGGAGCTGTTTTTT. Its translation is CASSPNRGQGGELFF. J is TRBJ2-2 and V is TRBV11-1; 9 bases align to TRBD1. The germline V gene encodes CDR1 SGHAT and CDR2 FQDESV (reference sequence). V was clipped by 5 bases and J by 7 bases; unmatched bases: 8. There are 15 residues in the CDR3.

The rearrangement joins TRBV28 to TRBJ1-2; 7 nucleotides match TRBD1. Germline V gives CDR1 MDHEN, CDR2 SYDVKM. V shed 6 bases and J 8 bases; nucleotides not matched to a gene: 6. This CDR3 has 12 residues. This CDR3 is CASRGRGQGYTF. The DNA of the CDR3 is TGTGCCAGCAGGGGTAGGGGGCAAGGCTACACCTTC.

This clonotype has more than one count but fewer than ten. At one end, the junction sequence differs from germline, possibly due to a read error. The chain carries TRBV14 and TRBJ1-2; D remains unclear. From germline, CDR1 is SGHDN and CDR2 FVKESK. This CDR3 is 13 amino acids long. CDR3: CASSQGRNYGYTF. As DNA, the CDR3 is TGTGCCAGCAGCCAAGGTAGAAACTACGGCTACACCTTC.

The chain has TRBV5-1 and TRBJ2-7; possibly TRBD1 or TRBD2 for D (5 bases each). Germline V gene sequence: CDR1 SGHRS, CDR2 YFSETQ. V was trimmed by 4 bases and J by 3 bases, leaving 17 bases between them. The CDR3 is 15 residues long. CDR3 DNA: TGCGCCAGCAGCCCCCGGGGTCCAGGGAGCTACGAGCAGTACTTC. Translation gives CASSPRGPGSYEQYF.

The chain uses TRBV20-1 and TRBJ2-7; no reliable D call. Germline loops: CDR1 DFQATT, CDR2 SNEGSKA (reference sequence). Trimming removed 0 bases from V and 4 bases from J, with 13 bases in between. This CDR3 contains 14 residues. The DNA of the CDR3 is TGCAGTGCTAGAGAACAACCAAGCATTTACGAGCAGTACTTC. Translating gives CSAREQPSIYEQYF.

This sequence joins TRBV7-2 and TRBJ2-7; 9 nucleotides line up with TRBD1. Germline V gives CDR1 SGHTA, CDR2 FQGNSA. V gave up 3 bases and J gave up 9 bases; unmatched junction bases: 12. The CDR3 runs to 15 residues. This chain's CDR3 is CASSLGDRAGFGQYF. The CDR3 nucleotides are TGTGCCAGCAGCTTGGGGGACAGGGCGGGTTTCGGGCAGTACTTC.

The chain employs TRBV11-2 and TRBJ2-1, with a possible D match to TRBD2 (5 bases). V gave up 5 bases and J gave up 7 bases, with 24 bases separating them. Germline CDR1 is SGHAT and CDR2 is FQNNGV. CDR3 length equals 17 residues. This chain's CDR3 is CASSRPYSADLGNEQFF. The CDR3 region has the DNA TGTGCCAGCAGCCGTCCCTACTCAGCGGACCTAGGGAATGAGCAGTTCTTC.

The V and J genes are TRBV5-1 and TRBJ1-2; tentative D call: TRBD1 (5 bases). V gave up 4 bases and J gave up 4 bases, with 11 bases separating them. CDR3 length: 13 amino acids. Germline CDR1 reads SGHRS; CDR2 reads YFSETQ. The CDR3 DNA sequence: TGCGCCAGCAGCATCGACAGCCTCTATGGCTACACCTTC. Protein product: CASSIDSLYGYTF.

The chain has TRBV30 and TRBJ2-2; a possible D gene is TRBD1 (7 bases). Germline values: CDR1 GTSNPN, CDR2 SVGIG (reference sequence). The CDR3 is made up of 13 amino acids. V was pared by 4 bases and J by 5 bases, with 11 bases between. CDR3 in DNA: TGTGCCTGGACCCAGGGGGGAACCGGGGAGCTGTTTTTT. Its translation is CAWTQGGTGELFF.

V usage is TRBV20-1 and J usage is TRBJ1-2; tentatively, D is TRBD1 (5 bases). The CDR3 runs to 12 residues. Germline CDR1 and CDR2: DFQATT and SNEGSKA (reference sequence). V lost 1 base and J lost 5, with 8 bases in between. The CDR3 is CSARVGGYGYTF. DNA for the CDR3: TGCAGTGCTAGAGTCGGGGGGTATGGCTACACCTTC.

Worth noting for this clonotype: The junction departs from the called germline gene at one end, perhaps through a read error. V and J are TRBV6-6 and TRBJ2-6; D call uncertain. The germline V gene encodes CDR1 MNHNY and CDR2 SVGAGI (reference sequence). The CDR3 extends over 13 amino acids. CDR3: CASRYSGANVLTF. CDR3 nucleotide sequence: TGTGCCAGCAGGTACTCTGGGGCCAACGTCCTGACTTTC.

The chain combines TRBV6-6 with TRBJ1-1; tentatively, D is TRBD1 (6 bases). In germline, CDR1 is MNHNY, CDR2 SVGAGI (reference sequence). The CDR3 consists of 15 residues. With 6 bases removed from V and 2 bases from J, the gap between germline ends came to 16 bases. The CDR3: CASRPPGTPNTEAFF. CDR3 in DNA: TGTGCCAGCAGACCCCCCGGGACACCTAACACTGAAGCTTTCTTT.